The 9 T cell receptor beta chains in this list originate from one sample, sequenced in a study of blood T cell repertoires in COVID-19. Clones were read by immunoSEQ multiplex PCR, and TCRdb kept only the in-frame ones, dropping some. The sample carries 200,000 to 250,000 clones, approximately 80% recorded once. Material for sequencing was PBMCs or T cells enriched from blood (not recorded which). The receptors shown here come from a woman aged 40 to 50 with acute COVID-19.

Ten or more counts support this clone. V usage is TRBV7-3 and J usage is TRBJ2-2; 8 bases match TRBD2. The trim removed 5 bases at V and 3 bases at J, leaving 2 bases unmatched. Germline CDR1 and CDR2: SGHTA and FQGTGA. There are 14 residues in the CDR3. This chain's CDR3 is CASSRGGDTGELFF. As DNA, the CDR3 is TGTGCCAGCAGCCGGGGGGGCGACACCGGGGAGCTGTTTTTT. The entire variable domain, with the rest obtained from reference TRBV7-3 and TRBJ2-2, is as follows: GAGVSQTPSNKVTEKGKYVELRCDPISGHTALYWYRQSLGQGPEFLIYFQGTGAADDSGLPNDRFFAVRPEGSVSTLKIQRTERGDSAVYLCASSRGGDTGELFFGEGSRLTVL.

The rearrangement links TRBV5-3 to TRBJ2-2; D may be TRBD2 (5 bases). Being an ORF, TRBV5-3 has a function that is uncertain. This CDR3 region has 20 residues. Trimming pared 2 bases from V and 5 bases from J, leaving 28 bases between. The CDR3 spells CARSFYVRGAAPAGTGELFF. The CDR3 nucleotides are TGTGCCAGAAGCTTTTATGTCCGGGGAGCAGCACCGGCTGGGACCGGGGAGCTGTTTTTT.

V gene TRBV4-2 combines with J gene TRBJ2-7; D unresolved. Germline V gives CDR1 LGHNA, CDR2 YNFKEQ. This CDR3 comprises 18 residues. V was pared by 0 bases and J by 0 bases, with 18 bases between. The CDR3, as DNA: TGTGCCAGCAGCCAAGATAAGTCGTCGGAGTTCTTCTCCTACGAGCAGTACTTC. Its translation: CASSQDKSSEFFSYEQYF.

This sequence joins TRBV7-3 and TRBJ2-5; 8 bases are a match to TRBD1. This CDR3 region has 13 residues. V shed 5 bases and J 2 bases; nucleotides not matched to a gene: 1. Germline V lookup: CDR1 SGHTA, CDR2 FQGTGA. The CDR3 reads CASSGDRQETQYF. The CDR3 DNA reads as TGTGCCAGCAGCGGGGACAGGCAAGAGACCCAGTACTTC.

This rearrangement joins TRBV15 to TRBJ1-4, with a weak D call TRBD1 (5 bases). Germline V gene sequence: CDR1 LNHNV, CDR2 YYDKDF (reference sequence). Trimming removed 2 bases at V and 7 bases at J, with 14 bases between. This CDR3 spans 15 amino acids. DNA of the CDR3: TGTGCCACCAGCAGATCCTGGGGGGAAAGTGAAAAACTGTTTTTT. Translating gives CATSRSWGESEKLFF.

The chain joins TRBV11-1 to TRBJ2-1; the D is unclear. Looked up from germline, CDR1 is SGHAT and CDR2 is FQDESV (reference sequence). The CDR3 loop spans 13 amino acids. Trimming took 7 bases from V and 8 from J, leaving 15 bases between them. The DNA for the CDR3 is TGTGCCAGCATGCGGCCAAGTTCAGATGAGCAGTTCTTC. Amino acids: CASMRPSSDEQFF.

V and J are TRBV10-3 and TRBJ2-7; D is possibly TRBD2 (5 bases). The V end was cut by 1 base, the J end by 3 bases, with 7 bases between. The germline V gene encodes CDR1 ENHRY and CDR2 SYGVKD. The CDR3 consists of 13 residues. DNA for the CDR3: TGTGCCATCAGTGAGTTTGAGGGCTACGAGCAGTACTTC. This sequence encodes CAISEFEGYEQYF.

The gene calls are TRBV11-2 and TRBJ2-1; 11 bases are shared with TRBD2. Germline V gene lookup returns CDR1 SGHAT and CDR2 FQNNGV. Trimming removed 5 bases from V and 3 bases from J; junction bases left unmatched: 3. The CDR3 length is 15 residues. Here the CDR3 reads CASSPGLADYNEQFF. CDR3 in DNA: TGTGCCAGCAGCCCGGGACTAGCGGACTACAATGAGCAGTTCTTC.

This chain connects TRBV9 to TRBJ1-1, with TRBD1 matching over 9 bases. The J segment lost 1 base and the V segment lost 4 bases, leaving 2 bases of the junction unmatched. The CDR3 runs 14 residues. The germline CDR1 and CDR2 sequences are SGDLS and YYNGEE. CDR3: CASSSGQGNTEAFF. For the CDR3, the DNA is TGTGCCAGCAGCTCGGGACAGGGGAACACTGAAGCTTTCTTT.